This is a list of T cell receptor beta chains from one sample in a study of blood T cell dynamics during melanoma immunotherapy. Assay: immunoSEQ multiplex PCR; the TCRdb copy retains only in-frame clones and omits some. The table has 4,000 to 4,500 clones, about 88% seen once. The sequences come from blood, collected from a patient treated with checkpoint blockade. The receptors were sampled from a human donor with melanoma. Each CDR3 is given without its conserved first and last residue. Fields, in order: CDR3 length, V gene, J gene, D gene, CDR3 protein. A D gene is named only where the DNA matches it firmly.

9	TRBV10-2	TRBJ2-1	-	ASSAINEQF
11	TRBV7-2	TRBJ1-2	TRBD1	ASSQDRIYGYT
14	TRBV7-9	TRBJ1-3	TRBD1	ASSPWDRGQGNTIY
10	TRBV7-3	TRBJ2-1	-	ASSLSPDQLF
11	TRBV6-1	TRBJ1-1	-	ASSEARYFEAF
12	TRBV30	TRBJ2-5	-	AWSVRTRRETQY
14	TRBV6-5	TRBJ2-1	-	ASSYEGMGSYNEQF
13	TRBV5-1	TRBJ1-2	TRBD1	ASTDRTGIPHGYT
11	TRBV9	TRBJ2-7	TRBD1	ASSVKGGSEQY
13	TRBV5-4	TRBJ2-5	TRBD2	ATGTSGGARETQY
11	TRBV19	TRBJ2-6	-	ASRNSGANVLT
13	TRBV9	TRBJ1-1	-	ASSPQGMSNTEAF
11	TRBV6-4	TRBJ1-2	-	ASSVREDYGYT
13	TRBV7-3	TRBJ2-1	TRBD2	ASSLSTSGPGKQF
11	TRBV19	TRBJ1-5	-	ASSKTANQPQH
13	TRBV18	TRBJ2-3	TRBD2	ASSPEGTRADTQY
16	TRBV7-2	TRBJ2-1	TRBD2	ASSLSTPWAGGNNEQF
12	TRBV11-1	TRBJ2-7	-	ASSLGQGTYEQY